This T cell receptor beta chain originates from a study of T cell responses to AZD1222 COVID-19 vaccine (dated by TCRdb to about 2021). As for the study more broadly: Because spike-specific TCR depth and breadth did not differ between the two schedules, AZD1222 recipients who got a second dose at roughly 4 weeks were pooled with those who got a second dose at roughly 12 weeks. A total of 233 trial participants underwent TCR sequencing, of whom approximately 210 received two doses of AZD1222 and roughly 25 received two doses of the MenACWY control vaccine. Trial participants were enrolled into age subgroups of 18-55, 56-69 and 70-plus years, which contained 148, 28 and 57 TCR-sequenced participants, respectively.

The CDR3 regions of human TCRbeta chains were analyzed by immunosequencing. On the authors' methods: Repertoire TCRs were checked for matches against a reference library of SARS-CoV-2-specific TCRs that had been generated using the MIRA antigen-specificity platform. Breadth was defined as the fraction of unique TCRs that were SARS-CoV-2-associated. Depth was defined as the fraction of total T cells that were SARS-CoV-2-associated. Using the MIRA data, each spike-specific TCR was mapped to the spike region that the TCR reacts to and placed in a CD4 or CD8 class. Log10-transformed breadth and depth values were compared by one-way ANOVA with Sidak's multiple comparisons tests. TCRdb retrieved this table from immuneACCESS and kept in-frame rearrangements only. Not all clones are present; in checked studies, unresolved V genes account for under half, and no reason is known for the remainder. Clone size and the V and J calls come from that table; the DNA yielded D and trimming. The sample records 70,000 to 85,000 clones, about 84% of which are singletons. Approximately 2.9% of the sample comes from the top ten.

Beyond this particular receptor, the publication reports: Because no samples from the day 14 peak response were available, repertoires could be characterized only after the peak T cell response. Conclusions about previously exposed vaccinees are limited because only five to seven AZD1222 recipients were SARS-CoV-2 seropositive at baseline. Epitopes outside the regions mutated in the B.1.351 and B.1.1.7 variants were reportedly recognized by nearly half of the unique spike-specific TCRs. Participants were mostly white British and included more females than males, and it was suggested by the authors that clonal diversity may have been underestimated. The whole spike protein was spanned by vaccine-associated CD4 TCRs, and dominant responses were seen in regions 160-218 and 743-854. After two AZD1222 doses, both the breadth and the depth of spike-specific TCRs were significantly higher than at day 0 and than in MenACWY recipients. The 56-69-year group was small, and its depth increase did not reach significance, likely because of low power.

This specimen's time point label, interpreted: baseline before first vaccination. Vaccinee samples were obtained from the UK trials COV001 and COV002, which included a single-blind randomized controlled phase 2/3 trial of AZD1222 (ChAdOx1 nCoV-19) in healthy adults. For TCRbeta chain sequencing, PBMC samples from trial participants were taken at day 0 and at day 28 after the second dose. With respect to this clone: The antigen this receptor binds is unknown. No clone much larger than this one lies a single base away; base qualities are absent.

The clonotype was recovered from an adult in good health. The sequencing here drew on peripheral blood, taken on day 0 of AZD1222 vaccination.

The CDR3 protein: CASSFRSGKRGPNEQFF. Here is the DNA: TGTGCCAGCAGCTTTCGGAGCGGGAAGCGGGGGCCCAATGAGCAGTTCTTC. The V and J genes are TRBV11-3 and TRBJ2-1, and 8 junctional nucleotides match TRBD2. Trimming accounts for 3 bases at V and 6 bases at J, while the number of junction bases matched to no gene is 13. The germline V gene encodes CDR1 SGHNT and CDR2 YENEEA. The CDR3 numbers 17 residues from cysteine through phenylalanine. The only DNA kept is the CDR3, 51 bases in frame from the first base.